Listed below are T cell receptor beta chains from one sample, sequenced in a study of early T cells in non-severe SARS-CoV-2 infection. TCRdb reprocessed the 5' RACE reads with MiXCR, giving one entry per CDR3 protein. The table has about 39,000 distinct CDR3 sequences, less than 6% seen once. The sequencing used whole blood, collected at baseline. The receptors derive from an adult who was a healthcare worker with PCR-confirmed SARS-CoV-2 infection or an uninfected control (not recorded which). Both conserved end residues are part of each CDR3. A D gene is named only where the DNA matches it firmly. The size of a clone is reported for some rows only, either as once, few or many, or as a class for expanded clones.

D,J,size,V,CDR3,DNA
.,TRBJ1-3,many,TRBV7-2,CASSLFISGNTIYF,TGTGCCAGCAGCTTATTCATCTCTGGAAACACCATATATTTT
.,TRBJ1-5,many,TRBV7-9,CASSRSNQPQHF,TGTGCCAGCAGCCGTTCCAATCAGCCCCAGCATTTT
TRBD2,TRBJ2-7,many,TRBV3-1,CASSQELAASYEQYF,TGTGCCAGCAGCCAAGAACTAGCGGCCTCCTACGAGCAGTACTTC
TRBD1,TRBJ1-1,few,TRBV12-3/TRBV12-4,CASSLRQGEAFF,TGTGCCAGCAGCTTAAGACAGGGTGAAGCTTTCTTT
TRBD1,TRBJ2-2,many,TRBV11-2,CASRRTGGRSGELFF,TGTGCCAGCAGGAGGACAGGGGGTCGGTCCGGGGAGCTGTTTTTT
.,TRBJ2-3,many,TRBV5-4,CASSFTTDTQYF,TGTGCCAGCAGCTTTACCACAGATACGCAGTATTTT
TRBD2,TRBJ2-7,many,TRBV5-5,CASRHTAGVGMYF,TGTGCCAGCAGGCATACGGCGGGAGTGGGAATGTACTTC
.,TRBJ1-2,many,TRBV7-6,CASSLDGPISGKTIYGYTF,TGTGCCAGCAGCTTAGACGGGCCTATATCAGGGAAAACGATTTATGGCTACACCTTC
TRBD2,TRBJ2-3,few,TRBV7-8,CASSSAGGYTDTQYF,TGTGCCAGCAGCTCTGCCGGGGGGTACACAGATACGCAGTATTTT
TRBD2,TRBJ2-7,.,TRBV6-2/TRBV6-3,CASSYGGSAYEQYF,TGTGCCAGCAGTTACGGCGGGAGCGCCTACGAGCAGTACTTC
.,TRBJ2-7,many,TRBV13,CASQGAQEQYF,TGTGCCAGCCAGGGTGCGCAGGAGCAGTACTTC
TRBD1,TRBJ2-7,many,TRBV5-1,CASSPGQGNDEQYF,TGCGCCAGCAGCCCGGGACAGGGTAACGACGAGCAGTACTTC
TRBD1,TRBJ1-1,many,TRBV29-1,CSAGGMNTEVFF,TGCAGCGCAGGGGGCATGAACACTGAAGTTTTCTTT
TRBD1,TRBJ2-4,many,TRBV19,CAIDRVLENIQYF,TGTGCCATCGACAGGGTTCTCGAAAACATTCAGTACTTC
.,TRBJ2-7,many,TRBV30,CAWSAGVYEQYF,TGTGCCTGGAGTGCGGGGGTCTACGAGCAGTACTTC
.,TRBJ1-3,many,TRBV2,CASSFGSGNTIYF,TGTGCCAGCAGCTTCGGCTCTGGAAACACCATATATTTT
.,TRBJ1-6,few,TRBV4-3,CASSQGGHGNSPLHF,TGCGCCAGCAGCCAAGGGGGGCACGGTAATTCACCCCTCCACTTT
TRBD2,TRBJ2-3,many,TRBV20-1,CSASGSGSGTDTQYF,TGCAGTGCTAGTGGTAGCGGGAGCGGCACAGATACGCAGTATTTT
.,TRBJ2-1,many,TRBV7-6,CASSLAGLLGEQFF,TGTGCCAGCAGCTTAGCCGGGTTACTGGGTGAGCAGTTCTTC
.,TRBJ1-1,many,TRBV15,CATSRDLSGYQNTEAFF,TGTGCCACCAGCAGAGATTTGTCAGGTTACCAGAACACTGAAGCTTTCTTT
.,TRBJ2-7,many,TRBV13,CASSFSAGSALEQYF,TGTGCCAGCAGCTTTAGTGCGGGATCGGCTTTAGAGCAGTACTTC
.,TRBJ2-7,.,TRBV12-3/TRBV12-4,CASSLVRPYEQYF,TGTGCCAGCAGTTTGGTGCGTCCCTACGAGCAGTACTTC
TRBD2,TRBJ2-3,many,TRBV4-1,CASSHKTSGSWAAQYF,TGCGCCAGCAGCCACAAGACTAGCGGGAGTTGGGCGGCGCAGTATTTT
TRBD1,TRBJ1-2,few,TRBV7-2,CASSFTGDYGYTF,TGTGCCAGCAGCTTCACAGGGGACTATGGCTACACCTTC
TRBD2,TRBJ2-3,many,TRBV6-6,CASGLASGNSDTQYF,TGTGCCAGTGGGTTGGCTAGCGGGAATTCAGATACGCAGTATTTT
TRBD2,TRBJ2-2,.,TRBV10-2,CASTGGTSGANTGELFF,TGCGCCAGCACTGGGGGGACTAGCGGGGCGAACACCGGGGAGCTGTTTTTT
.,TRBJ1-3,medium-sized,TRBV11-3,CASSLGSAASGNTIYF,TGTGCCAGCAGCTTGGGAAGTGCCGCTTCTGGAAACACCATATATTTT
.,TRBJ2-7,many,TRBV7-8,CASSSTRYYEQYF,TGTGCCAGCAGCTCGACTCGGTACTACGAGCAGTACTTC
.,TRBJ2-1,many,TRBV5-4,CATPGSTYNEQFF,TGTGCCACCCCGGGCTCTACCTACAATGAGCAGTTCTTC
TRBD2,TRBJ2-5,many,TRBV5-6,CASSLPLAGGSQETQYF,TGTGCCAGCAGCTTGCCCCTAGCGGGGGGCTCACAAGAGACCCAGTACTTC
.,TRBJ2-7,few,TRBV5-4,CASSETPGDEQYF,TGTGCCAGCAGCGAAACCCCCGGGGACGAGCAGTACTTC
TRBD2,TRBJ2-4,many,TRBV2,CASSPLAGTTHF,TGTGCCAGCAGTCCCTTAGCCGGGACTACGCACTTC
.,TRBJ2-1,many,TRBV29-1,CSVDQQGDNEQFF,TGCAGCGTTGATCAACAGGGCGACAATGAGCAGTTCTTC
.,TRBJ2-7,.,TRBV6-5,CASSYSPGNYEQYF,TGTGCCAGCAGTTACTCGCCAGGCAACTACGAGCAGTACTTC
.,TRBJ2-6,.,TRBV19,CASSIVTVSGANVLTF,TGTGCCAGTAGTATTGTGACGGTATCTGGGGCCAACGTCCTGACTTTC
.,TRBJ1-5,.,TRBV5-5,CASSLAVGAENQPQHF,TGTGCCAGCAGCTTGGCAGTCGGGGCAGAGAATCAGCCCCAGCATTTT
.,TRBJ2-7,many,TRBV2,CASELAGTPYEQYF,TGTGCCAGCGAGCTCGCCGGGACACCTTACGAGCAGTACTTC
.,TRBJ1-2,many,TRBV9,CASSAGRRNYGYTF,TGTGCCAGCAGCGCAGGCCGCCGTAACTATGGCTACACCTTC
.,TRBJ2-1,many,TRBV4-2,CASSLAGVGEQFF,TGTGCCAGCAGCCTGGCTGGGGTGGGTGAGCAGTTCTTC
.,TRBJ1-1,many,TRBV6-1,CASLGRMAGNTEAFF,TGTGCCAGCTTGGGGCGGATGGCCGGGAACACTGAAGCTTTCTTT
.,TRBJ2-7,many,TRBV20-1,CSAPSEGGPYEQYF,TGCAGTGCTCCTTCAGAGGGTGGACCCTACGAGCAGTACTTC
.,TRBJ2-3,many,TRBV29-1,CSVGGNTQYF,TGCAGCGTTGGCGGAAATACGCAGTATTTT
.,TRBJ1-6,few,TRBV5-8,CASSLEAVNSPLHF,TGTGCCAGCAGCTTGGAGGCAGTCAATTCACCCCTCCACTTT
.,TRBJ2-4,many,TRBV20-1,CSASESGRIGSKNIQYF,TGCAGTGCTAGCGAAAGTGGCAGAATAGGTTCCAAAAACATTCAGTACTTC
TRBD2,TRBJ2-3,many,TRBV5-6,CASSTPGLAISVTQYF,TGTGCCAGCAGCACACCGGGACTAGCGATTTCAGTTACGCAGTATTTT
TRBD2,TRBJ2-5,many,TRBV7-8,CASKPRTSGREETQYF,TGTGCCAGCAAACCAAGGACTAGCGGGAGGGAGGAGACCCAGTACTTC
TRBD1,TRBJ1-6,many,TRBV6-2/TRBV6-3,CASSYRGQGNSPLHF,TGTGCCAGCAGTTACCGGGGACAGGGGAATTCACCCCTCCACTTT
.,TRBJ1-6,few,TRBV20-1,CSARESGSHSPLHF,TGCAGTGCTAGAGAATCAGGAAGTCATTCACCCCTCCACTTT
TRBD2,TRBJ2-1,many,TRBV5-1,CASSPGVLAGDLNEQFF,TGCGCCAGCAGCCCCGGGGTACTAGCGGGAGACTTGAATGAGCAGTTCTTC
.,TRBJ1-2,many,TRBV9,CASSVGQALPTF,TGTGCCAGCAGCGTAGGGCAGGCGCTTCCCACCTTC
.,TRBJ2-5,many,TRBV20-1,CSTRPAIQETQYF,TGCAGTACACGACCGGCCATCCAAGAGACCCAGTACTTC
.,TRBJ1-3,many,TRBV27,CASRSSGNTIYF,TGTGCCAGCAGGAGCTCTGGAAACACCATATATTTT
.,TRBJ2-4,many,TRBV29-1,CSALSGQRNIQYF,TGCAGCGCCCTGTCCGGACAGAGAAACATTCAGTACTTC
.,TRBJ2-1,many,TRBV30,CAWLKRGYEQFF,TGTGCCTGGCTAAAAAGGGGCTATGAGCAGTTCTTC